Reported below is one T cell receptor beta chain. The source of the sample is a study of blood T cell repertoires in COVID-19. Background on the study: Material from acute and convalescent COVID-19 was sourced from the United States, Italy and Spain.

In the original processing: Reference gene primers were amplified, and this amplification served to estimate nucleated cell counts. TCRdb's copy holds only in-frame clones and misses some; the assay was immunoSEQ multiplex PCR. D and trimming come from the DNA, and the V and J calls and clone size come from that table. The sample holds around 220,000 clones, around 82% seen once. CDR1 is MNHNS and CDR2 is SASEGT in the germline V gene. CDR3 length: 13 residues. V dropped 6 bases and J dropped 4 bases, with 10 bases sitting between them. The chain is built from TRBV6-1 and TRBJ1-3, with a possible D match to TRBD1 (5 bases). The sample was peripheral blood. The sequence came from an elderly woman with active or convalescent COVID-19. CDR3 sequence reads: CASSLGQGNTIYF. The CDR3 DNA is TGTGCCAGCAGCCTTGGACAAGGAAACACCATATATTTT.